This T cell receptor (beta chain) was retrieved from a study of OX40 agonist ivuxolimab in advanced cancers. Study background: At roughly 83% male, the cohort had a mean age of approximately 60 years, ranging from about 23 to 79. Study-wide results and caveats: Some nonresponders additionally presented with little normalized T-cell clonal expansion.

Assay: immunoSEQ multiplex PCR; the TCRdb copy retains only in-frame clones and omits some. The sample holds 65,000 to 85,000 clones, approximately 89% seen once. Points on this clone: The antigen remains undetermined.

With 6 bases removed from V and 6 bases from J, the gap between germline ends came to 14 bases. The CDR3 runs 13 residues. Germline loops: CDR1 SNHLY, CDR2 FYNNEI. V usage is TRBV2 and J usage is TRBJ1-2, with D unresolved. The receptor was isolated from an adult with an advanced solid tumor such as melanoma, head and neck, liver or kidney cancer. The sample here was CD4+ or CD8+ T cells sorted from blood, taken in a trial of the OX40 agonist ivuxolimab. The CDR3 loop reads CASRIDADDGYTF. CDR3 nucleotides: TGTGCCAGCAGAATCGACGCCGATGATGGCTACACCTTC.